This TCR beta chain was sequenced in a study of blood T cell repertoires in COVID-19. Method: immunoSEQ multiplex PCR; TCRdb's copy keeps in-frame clones and lacks some. The sample shows under 65,000 clones, about four fifths of them seen only once. The sequence came from a woman aged 55 to 70 with acute or convalescent COVID-19. The sample comprised peripheral blood.

The CDR3 here is CASSRAGQAYNEQFF. The CDR3 coding sequence is TGTGCCAGCAGTCGCGCCGGACAGGCCTACAATGAGCAGTTCTTC. The chain uses TRBV6-5 and TRBJ2-1; 7 bases fit TRBD1. Germline values: CDR1 MNHEY, CDR2 SVGAGI. V shed 5 bases, J shed 2 bases, and the junction held 6 bases outside the gene matches. The CDR3 length is 15 residues.